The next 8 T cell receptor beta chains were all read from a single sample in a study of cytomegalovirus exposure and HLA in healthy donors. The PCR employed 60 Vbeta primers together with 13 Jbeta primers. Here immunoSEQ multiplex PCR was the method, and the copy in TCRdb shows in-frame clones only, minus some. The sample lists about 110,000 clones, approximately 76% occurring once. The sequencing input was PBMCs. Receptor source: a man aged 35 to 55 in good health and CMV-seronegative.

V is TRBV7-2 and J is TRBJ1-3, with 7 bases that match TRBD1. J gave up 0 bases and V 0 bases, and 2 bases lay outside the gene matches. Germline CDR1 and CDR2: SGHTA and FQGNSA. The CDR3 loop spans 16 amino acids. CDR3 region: CASSLATGFSGNTIYF. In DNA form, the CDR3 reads TGTGCCAGCAGCTTAGCGACAGGGTTCTCTGGAAACACCATATATTTT.

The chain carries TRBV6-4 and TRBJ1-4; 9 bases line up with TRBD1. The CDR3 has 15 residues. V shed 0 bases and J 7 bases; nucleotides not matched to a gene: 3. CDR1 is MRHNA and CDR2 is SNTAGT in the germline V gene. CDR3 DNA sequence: TGTGCCAGCAGTGACTCCTGGACAGGGGTTGAAAAACTGTTTTTT. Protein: CASSDSWTGVEKLFF.

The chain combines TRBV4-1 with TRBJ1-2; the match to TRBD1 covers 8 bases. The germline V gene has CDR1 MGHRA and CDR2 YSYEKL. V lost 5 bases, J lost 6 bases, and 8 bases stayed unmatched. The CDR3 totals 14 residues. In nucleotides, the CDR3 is TGCGCCAGCAGCATACAGGGGGGGTGGGATGGCTACACCTTC. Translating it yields CASSIQGGWDGYTF.

DNA for the CDR3: TGTGCCAGCAGCCTCCCAGCGGGGCGTAGCACAGATACGCAGTATTTT. It specifies CASSLPAGRSTDTQYF. The rearrangement links TRBV4-2 to TRBJ2-3; TRBD2 matches at 7 bases. J was trimmed by 0 bases and V by 4 bases; bases with no gene match: 7. Germline loops: CDR1 LGHNA, CDR2 YNFKEQ. This CDR3 is 16 amino acids long.

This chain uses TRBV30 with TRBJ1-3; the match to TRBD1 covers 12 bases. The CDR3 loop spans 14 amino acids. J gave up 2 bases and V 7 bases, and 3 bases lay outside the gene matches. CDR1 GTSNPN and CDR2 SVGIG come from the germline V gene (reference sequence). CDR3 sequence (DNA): TGTGCCTTAGGGACAGGGGGCACTGGAAACACCATATATTTT. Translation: CALGTGGTGNTIYF.

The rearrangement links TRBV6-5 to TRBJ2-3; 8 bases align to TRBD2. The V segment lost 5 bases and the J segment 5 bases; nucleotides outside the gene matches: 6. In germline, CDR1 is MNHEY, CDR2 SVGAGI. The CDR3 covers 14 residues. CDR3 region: CASSRGLVLDTQYF. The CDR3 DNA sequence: TGTGCCAGCAGTAGGGGACTAGTTTTAGATACGCAGTATTTT.

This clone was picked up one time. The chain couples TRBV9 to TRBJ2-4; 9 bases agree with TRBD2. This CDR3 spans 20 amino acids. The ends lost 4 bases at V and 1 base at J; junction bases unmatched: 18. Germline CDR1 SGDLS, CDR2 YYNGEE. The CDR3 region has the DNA TGTGCCAGCAGCCCAGAGGGGATAGCGGGGGCCTTAGGGGCCAAAAACATTCAGTACTTC. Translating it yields CASSPEGIAGALGAKNIQYF.

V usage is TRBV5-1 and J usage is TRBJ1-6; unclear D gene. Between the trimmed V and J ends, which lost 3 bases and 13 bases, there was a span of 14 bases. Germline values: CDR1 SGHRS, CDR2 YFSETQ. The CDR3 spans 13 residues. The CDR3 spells CASSSSGSEPLHF. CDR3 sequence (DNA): TGCGCCAGCAGCTCATCCGGGTCAGAGCCCCTCCACTTT.